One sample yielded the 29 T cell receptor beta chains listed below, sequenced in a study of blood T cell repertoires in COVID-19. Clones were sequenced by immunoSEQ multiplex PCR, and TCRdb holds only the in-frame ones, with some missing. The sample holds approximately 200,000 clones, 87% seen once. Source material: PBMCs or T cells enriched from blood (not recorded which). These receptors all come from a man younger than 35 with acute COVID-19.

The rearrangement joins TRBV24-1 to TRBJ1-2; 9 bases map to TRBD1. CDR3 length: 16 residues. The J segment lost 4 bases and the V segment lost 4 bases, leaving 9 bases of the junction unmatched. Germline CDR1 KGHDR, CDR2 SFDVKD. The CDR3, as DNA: TGTGCCACCAGTGAGTCCGGGACAGGGCGACGCTATGGCTACACCTTC. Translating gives CATSESGTGRRYGYTF.

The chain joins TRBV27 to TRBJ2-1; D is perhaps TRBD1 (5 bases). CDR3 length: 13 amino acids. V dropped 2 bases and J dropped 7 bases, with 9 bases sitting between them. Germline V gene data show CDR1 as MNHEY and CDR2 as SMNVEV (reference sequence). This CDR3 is CASSLDSGNEQFF. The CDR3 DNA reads TGTGCCAGCAGTTTAGACAGTGGAAATGAGCAGTTCTTC.

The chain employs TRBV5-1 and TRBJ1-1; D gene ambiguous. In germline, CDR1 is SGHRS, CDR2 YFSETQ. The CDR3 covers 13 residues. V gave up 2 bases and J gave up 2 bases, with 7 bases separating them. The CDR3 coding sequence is TGCGCCAGCAGCTTTGGAGATAACACTGAAGCTTTCTTT. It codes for CASSFGDNTEAFF.

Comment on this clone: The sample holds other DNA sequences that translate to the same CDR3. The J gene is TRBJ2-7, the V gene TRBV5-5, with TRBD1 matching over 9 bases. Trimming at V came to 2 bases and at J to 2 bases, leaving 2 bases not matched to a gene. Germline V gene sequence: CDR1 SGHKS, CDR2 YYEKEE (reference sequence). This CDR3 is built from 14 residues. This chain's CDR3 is CASSLGTGPYEQYF. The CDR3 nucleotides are TGTGCCAGCAGCTTAGGGACAGGGCCCTACGAGCAGTACTTC.

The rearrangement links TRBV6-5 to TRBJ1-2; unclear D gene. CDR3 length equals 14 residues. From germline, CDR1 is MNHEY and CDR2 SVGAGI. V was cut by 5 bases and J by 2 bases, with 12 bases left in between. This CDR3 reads CASSTRVDNYGYTF. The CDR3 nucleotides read TGTGCCAGCAGTACGCGGGTAGACAACTATGGCTACACCTTC.

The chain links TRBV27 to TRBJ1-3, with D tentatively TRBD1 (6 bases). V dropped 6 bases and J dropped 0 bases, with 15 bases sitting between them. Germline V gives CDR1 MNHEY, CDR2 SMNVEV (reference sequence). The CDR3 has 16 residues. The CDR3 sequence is CASSPGHPSSGNTIYF. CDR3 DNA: TGTGCCAGCAGCCCGGGACACCCGAGCTCTGGAAACACCATATATTTT.

CDR3: CASTQSSTNEKLFF. The CDR3 DNA is TGCGCCAGCACCCAGTCGTCAACTAATGAAAAACTGTTTTTT. V usage is TRBV10-1 and J usage is TRBJ1-4; no reliable D call. V was pared by 7 bases and J by 0 bases, with 9 bases between. Germline V CDR1 and CDR2: WNHNN, SYGVQD (reference sequence). This CDR3 is built from 14 residues.

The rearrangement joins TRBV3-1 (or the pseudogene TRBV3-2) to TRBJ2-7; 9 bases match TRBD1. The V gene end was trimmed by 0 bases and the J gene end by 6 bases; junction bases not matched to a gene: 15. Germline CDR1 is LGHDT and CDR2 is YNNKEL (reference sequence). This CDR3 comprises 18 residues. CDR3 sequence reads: CASSQEGGYGTGLGEQYF. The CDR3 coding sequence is TGTGCCAGCAGCCAAGAGGGGGGGTATGGGACAGGGTTGGGCGAGCAGTACTTC.

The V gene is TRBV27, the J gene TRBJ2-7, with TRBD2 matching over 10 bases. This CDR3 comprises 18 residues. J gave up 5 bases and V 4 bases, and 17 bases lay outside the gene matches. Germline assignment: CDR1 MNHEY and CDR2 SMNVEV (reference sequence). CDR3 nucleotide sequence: TGTGCCAGCAGTTCGCCTGGGACTAGCGCCAACTCGGGGGACGAGCAGTACTTC. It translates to CASSSPGTSANSGDEQYF.

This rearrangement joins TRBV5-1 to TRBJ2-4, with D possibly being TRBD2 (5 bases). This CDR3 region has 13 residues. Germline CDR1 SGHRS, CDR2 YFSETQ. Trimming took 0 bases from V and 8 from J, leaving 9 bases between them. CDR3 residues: CASSLGTGDIQYF. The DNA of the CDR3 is TGCGCCAGCAGCTTGGGGACCGGGGACATTCAGTACTTC.

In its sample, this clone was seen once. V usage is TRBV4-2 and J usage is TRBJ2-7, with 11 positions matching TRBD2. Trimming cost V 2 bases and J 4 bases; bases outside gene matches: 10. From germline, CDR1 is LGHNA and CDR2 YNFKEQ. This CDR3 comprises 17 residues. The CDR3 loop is CASSQSSSGTSGYEQYF. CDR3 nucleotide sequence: TGTGCCAGCAGCCAATCCAGTAGTGGGACTAGCGGATACGAGCAGTACTTC.

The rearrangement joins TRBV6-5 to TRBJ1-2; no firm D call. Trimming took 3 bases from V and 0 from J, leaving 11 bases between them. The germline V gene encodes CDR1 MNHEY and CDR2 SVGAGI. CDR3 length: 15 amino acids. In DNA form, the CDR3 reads TGTGCCAGCAGTTATTTTAGCAGCCCTAACTATGGCTACACCTTC. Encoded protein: CASSYFSSPNYGYTF.

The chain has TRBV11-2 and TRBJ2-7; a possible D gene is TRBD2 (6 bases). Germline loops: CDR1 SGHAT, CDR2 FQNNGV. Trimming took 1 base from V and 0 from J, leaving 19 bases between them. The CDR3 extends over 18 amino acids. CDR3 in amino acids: CASSLVGGSAGSSYEQYF. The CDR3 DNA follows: TGTGCCAGCAGCTTAGTTGGTGGGTCGGCGGGGAGCTCCTACGAGCAGTACTTC.

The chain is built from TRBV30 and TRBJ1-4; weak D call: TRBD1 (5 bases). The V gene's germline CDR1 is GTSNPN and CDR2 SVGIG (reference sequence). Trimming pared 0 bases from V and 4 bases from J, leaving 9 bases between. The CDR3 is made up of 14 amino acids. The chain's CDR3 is CAWSVRDFNEKLFF. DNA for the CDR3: TGTGCCTGGAGTGTACGGGACTTTAATGAAAAACTGTTTTTT.

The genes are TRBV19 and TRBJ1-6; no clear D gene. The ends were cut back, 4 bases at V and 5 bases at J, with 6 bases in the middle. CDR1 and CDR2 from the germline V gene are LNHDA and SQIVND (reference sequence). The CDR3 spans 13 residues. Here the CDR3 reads CASSRPDNSPLHF. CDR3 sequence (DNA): TGTGCCAGTAGTAGGCCAGATAATTCACCCCTCCACTTT.

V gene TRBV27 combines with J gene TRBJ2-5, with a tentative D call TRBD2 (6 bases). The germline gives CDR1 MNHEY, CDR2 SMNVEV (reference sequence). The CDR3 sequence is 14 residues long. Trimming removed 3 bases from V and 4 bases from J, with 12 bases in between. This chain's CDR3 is CASSLNSGLETQYF. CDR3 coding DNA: TGTGCCAGCAGTTTGAACAGCGGGTTAGAGACCCAGTACTTC.

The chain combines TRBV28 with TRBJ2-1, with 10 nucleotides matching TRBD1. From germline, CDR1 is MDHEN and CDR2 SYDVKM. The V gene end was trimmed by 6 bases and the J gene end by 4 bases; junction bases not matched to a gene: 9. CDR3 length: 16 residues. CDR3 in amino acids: CASSVEPGQGYNEQFF. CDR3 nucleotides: TGTGCCAGCAGCGTGGAACCGGGACAGGGGTACAATGAGCAGTTCTTC.

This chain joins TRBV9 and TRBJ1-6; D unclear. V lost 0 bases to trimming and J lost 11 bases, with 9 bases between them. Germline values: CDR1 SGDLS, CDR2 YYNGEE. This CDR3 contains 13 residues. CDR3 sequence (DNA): TGTGCCAGCAGCGTAGGTGGCATGACACCCCTCCACTTT. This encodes CASSVGGMTPLHF.

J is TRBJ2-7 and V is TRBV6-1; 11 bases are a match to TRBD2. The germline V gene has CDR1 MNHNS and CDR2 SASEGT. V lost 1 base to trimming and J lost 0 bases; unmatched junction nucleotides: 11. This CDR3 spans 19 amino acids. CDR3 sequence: CASSEGRLAGLSSSYEQYF. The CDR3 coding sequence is TGTGCCAGCAGTGAAGGGAGACTAGCGGGGCTCTCGAGCTCCTACGAGCAGTACTTC.

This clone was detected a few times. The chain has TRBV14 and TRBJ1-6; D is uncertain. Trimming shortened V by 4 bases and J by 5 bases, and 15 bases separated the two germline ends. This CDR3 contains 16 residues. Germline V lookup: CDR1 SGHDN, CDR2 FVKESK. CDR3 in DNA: TGTGCCAGCAGCCTCGTCCCGGCCGGGAATAATTCACCCCTCCACTTT. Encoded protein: CASSLVPAGNNSPLHF.

The CDR3 loop is CATSDLHTLFTPGTGGKKETQYF. The CDR3 region has the DNA TGTGCCACCAGTGATTTGCATACCCTATTCACCCCGGGTACGGGAGGGAAGAAAGAGACCCAGTACTTC. V gene TRBV24-1 combines with J gene TRBJ2-5, with 8 bases matching TRBD2. Trimming took 0 bases from V and 3 from J; bases not matched to a gene: 26. The germline CDR1 and CDR2 sequences are KGHDR and SFDVKD. This CDR3 has 23 amino acids.

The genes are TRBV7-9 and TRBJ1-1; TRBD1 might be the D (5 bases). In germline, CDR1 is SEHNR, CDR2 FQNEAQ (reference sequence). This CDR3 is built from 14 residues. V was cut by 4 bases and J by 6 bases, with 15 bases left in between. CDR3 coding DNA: TGTGCCAGCAGCTGGGAAGGGGTTCGGGCTGAAGCTTTCTTT. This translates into CASSWEGVRAEAFF.

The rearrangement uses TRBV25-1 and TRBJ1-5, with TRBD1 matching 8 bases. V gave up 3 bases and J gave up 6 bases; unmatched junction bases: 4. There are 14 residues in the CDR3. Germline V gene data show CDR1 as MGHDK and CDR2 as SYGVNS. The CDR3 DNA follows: TGTGCCAGCAGTGATTCAGGGGGCCCTCAGCCCCAGCATTTT. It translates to CASSDSGGPQPQHF.

The CDR3 region has the DNA TGTGCCAGCAGTGAAGGACAGGGGGCCAGCGAGCAGTACTTC. Translated, it gives CASSEGQGASEQYF. The chain joins TRBV6-1 to TRBJ2-7, with TRBD1 identical over 10 bases. The V gene end was trimmed by 1 base and the J gene end by 6 bases; junction bases not matched to a gene: 3. The CDR3 covers 14 residues. Germline CDR1 and CDR2: MNHNS and SASEGT.

The CDR3 nucleotides read TGCGCCAGCAGCCCCCAGGTACGGTACGAGCAGTACTTC. Residues: CASSPQVRYEQYF. The chain is built from TRBV5-1 and TRBJ2-7, with D unresolved. Per the germline V gene, CDR1 is SGHRS and CDR2 is YFSETQ. V shed 4 bases and J shed 4 bases, with 12 bases lying between them. This CDR3 is built from 13 residues. The full variable domain, completed using reference TRBV5-1 and TRBJ2-7, is KAGVTQTPRYLIKTRGQQVTLSCSPISGHRSVSWYQQTPGQGLQFLFEYFSETQRNKGNFPGRFSGRQFSNSRSEMNVSTLELGDSALYLCASSPQVRYEQYFGPGTRLTVT.

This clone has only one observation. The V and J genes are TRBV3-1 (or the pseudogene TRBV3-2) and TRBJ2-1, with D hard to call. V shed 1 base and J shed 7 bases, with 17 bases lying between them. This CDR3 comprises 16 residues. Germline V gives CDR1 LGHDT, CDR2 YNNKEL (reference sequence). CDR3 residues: CASSQGQRPIGNEQFF. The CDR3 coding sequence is TGTGCCAGCAGCCAAGGCCAGCGCCCCATCGGTAATGAGCAGTTCTTC.

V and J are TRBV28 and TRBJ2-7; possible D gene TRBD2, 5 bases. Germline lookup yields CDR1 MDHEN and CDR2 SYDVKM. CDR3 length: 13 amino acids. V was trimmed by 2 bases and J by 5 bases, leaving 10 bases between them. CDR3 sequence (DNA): TGTGCCAGCAGTTTAAGGCTAGCTAACGAGCAGTACTTC. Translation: CASSLRLANEQYF.

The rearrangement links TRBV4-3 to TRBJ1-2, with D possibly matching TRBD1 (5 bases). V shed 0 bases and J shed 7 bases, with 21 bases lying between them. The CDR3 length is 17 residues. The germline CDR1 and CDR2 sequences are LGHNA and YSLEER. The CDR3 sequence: CASSQEDATQGAFGYTF. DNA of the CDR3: TGCGCCAGCAGCCAAGAAGACGCGACCCAGGGCGCGTTTGGCTACACCTTC.

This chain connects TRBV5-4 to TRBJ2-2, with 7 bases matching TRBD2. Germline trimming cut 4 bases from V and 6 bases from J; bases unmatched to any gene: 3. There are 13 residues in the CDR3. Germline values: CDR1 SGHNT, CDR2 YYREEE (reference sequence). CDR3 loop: CASSPSGPGELFF. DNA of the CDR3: TGTGCCAGCAGCCCTAGCGGCCCCGGGGAGCTGTTTTTT.